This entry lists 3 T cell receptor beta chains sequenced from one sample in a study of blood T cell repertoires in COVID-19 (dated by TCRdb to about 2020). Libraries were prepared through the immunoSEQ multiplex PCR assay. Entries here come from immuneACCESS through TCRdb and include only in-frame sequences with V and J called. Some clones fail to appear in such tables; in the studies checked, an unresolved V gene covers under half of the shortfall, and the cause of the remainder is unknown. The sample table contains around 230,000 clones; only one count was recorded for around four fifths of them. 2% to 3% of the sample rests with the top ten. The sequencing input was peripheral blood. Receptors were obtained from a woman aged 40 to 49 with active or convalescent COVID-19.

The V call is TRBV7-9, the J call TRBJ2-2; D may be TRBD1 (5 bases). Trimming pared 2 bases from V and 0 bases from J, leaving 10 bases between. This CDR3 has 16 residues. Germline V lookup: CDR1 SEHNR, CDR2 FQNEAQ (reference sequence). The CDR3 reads CASSLMGPTNTGELFF. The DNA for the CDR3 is TGTGCCAGCAGCTTAATGGGGCCCACGAACACCGGGGAGCTGTTTTTT. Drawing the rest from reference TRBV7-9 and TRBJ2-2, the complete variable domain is DTGVSQNPRHKITKRGQNVTFRCDPISEHNRLYWYRQTLGQGPEFLTYFQNEAQLEKSRLLSDRFSAERPKGSFSTLEIQRTEQGDSAMYLCASSLMGPTNTGELFFGEGSRLTVL.

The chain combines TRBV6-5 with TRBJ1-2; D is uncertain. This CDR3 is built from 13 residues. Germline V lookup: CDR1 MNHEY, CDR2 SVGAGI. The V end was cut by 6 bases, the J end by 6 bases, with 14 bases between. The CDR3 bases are TGTGCCAGCAGCAGGTGGGTTGTGGATGGCTACACCTTC. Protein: CASSRWVVDGYTF.

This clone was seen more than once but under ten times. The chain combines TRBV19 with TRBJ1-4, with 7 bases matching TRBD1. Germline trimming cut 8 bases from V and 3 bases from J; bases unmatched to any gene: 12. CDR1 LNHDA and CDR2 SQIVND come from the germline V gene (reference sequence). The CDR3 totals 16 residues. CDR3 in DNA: TGTGCCAGTGGAGACAGGGCGGCTTATCCTAATGAAAAACTGTTTTTT. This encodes CASGDRAAYPNEKLFF.